The T cell receptor (beta chain) described here comes from a study of identical twins. Study-wide findings and caveats: For monozygotic twins, models underestimated out-of-frame TCR alpha sharing. Partial confounding of zero-insertion analyses by invariant MAIT and iNKT cells was possible.

Note on this clonotype: Its antigen is not known.

This CDR3 contains 18 residues. Germline V lookup: CDR1 MNHEY, CDR2 SVGAGI. Trimming at V came to 0 bases and at J to 3 bases, leaving 12 bases not matched to a gene. A universal primer site was created by template switching, with the cDNA bearing unique molecular identifiers. TCRdb used MiXCR to reprocess the 5' RACE reads, holding one entry per CDR3 protein. Here the sample spans 1.5 million to 2 million distinct CDR3 sequences, under 35% being singletons. This sequence joins TRBV6-5 and TRBJ1-1; TRBD1 matches at 8 bases. The clonotype originates from a newborn girl in good health. The sequencing input was cord blood. CDR3 sequence (DNA): TGTGCCAGCAGTTACTCGCGGCAGGGGGCAAAGTCGGACACTGAAGCTTTCTTT. This encodes CASSYSRQGAKSDTEAFF.